This T cell receptor (beta chain) was documented in a study of cytomegalovirus exposure and HLA in healthy donors. PCR employed 60 Vbeta and 13 Jbeta primers. Generated by immunoSEQ multiplex PCR, the TCRdb table keeps only in-frame clones and is missing some. Of 75,000 to 100,000 clones listed, around 77% are singletons. Germline V lookup: CDR1 MNHEY, CDR2 SMNVEV (reference sequence). The CDR3 totals 17 residues. With 5 bases removed from V and 5 bases from J, the gap between germline ends came to 24 bases. The genes are TRBV27 and TRBJ1-1; D gene uncertain. This receptor was identified in a man between 35 and 55 years old in good health and CMV-seronegative. Sequencing was performed on PBMCs. The CDR3 nucleotides read TGTGCCAGCAGTCTAAAACCTAGCCCGGGCGGTGGGACTGAAGCTTTCTTT. As protein: CASSLKPSPGGGTEAFF.